This section outlines one T cell receptor (beta chain) sequence together with its context. Its antigen target is currently unknown. No base-level quality is on record; no much larger clone is a single base apart. This specimen belongs to a study of siplizumab effects on memory and regulatory T cells (dated by TCRdb to between 2017 and 2020). About the investigation overall: The study examined how the anti-CD2 antibody siplizumab affects alloreactive T-cell subsets in allogeneic mixed lymphocyte reactions built from human PBMCs.

Library preparation was by the immunoSEQ multiplex PCR assay. Each sample had around 100,000 TCR templates assayed by the deep sequencing platform. Genomic DNA extracted from sorted T cells was the material used for TCRbeta CDR3 sequencing. As for the original processing: Clonal analysis of TCRbeta CDR3 data was done in the R programming language. Unstimulated samples were compared with post-reaction CFSE-low samples to define alloreactive CD4+ and CD8+ clones. By matching sequences to the repertoires of sorted unstimulated Treg and non-Treg cells, each alloreactive CD4+ clone was assigned a regulatory or non-regulatory origin. TCRdb limited this immuneACCESS table to in-frame rearrangements with V and J called. A share of clones is missing; checked studies link under half to unresolved V genes, and the rest is unexplained. The V and J calls and clone size are taken from that table; D and trimming were inferred from the DNA. The sample table contains approximately 110,000 clones; only one count was recorded for 90% to 95% of them. 0.32% of the sample is in the top ten clones.

Sorted unstimulated T cells, along with proliferating T cells recovered from mixed lymphocyte reactions, underwent TCRbeta CDR3 sequencing. Fresh whole blood from about 9 HLA-typed healthy donors was used as the source from which PBMCs were isolated. Overall study outcomes, separate from this receptor: Among mappable alloreactive CD4+ clones, the Treg-derived fraction averaged approximately 69% with siplizumab versus about 27% in control reactions. Whether proliferating Tregs from siplizumab cultures actually had suppressive function was not functionally confirmed. Because sequences at frequencies below about 10^-5 were poorly captured, only a minor fraction of alloreactive clones could be mapped back to unstimulated subsets. Compared with memory T cells, unstimulated naive T cells appeared more diverse, and naive cells seemed to make a substantial contribution to the alloresponse. About 75-95% of proliferating CD4+ or CD8+ clones could not be given a naive or memory phenotype. The cumulative frequency of alloreactive sequences traceable to unstimulated CD4+ memory T cells was significantly reduced by siplizumab.

The germline V gene (reference sequence) supplies CDR1 SGHKS and CDR2 YYEKEE. The CDR3 numbers 17 residues from cysteine through phenylalanine. The read is trimmed to its CDR3 DNA, 51 bases read in frame from base 1. A distance of 22 bases separates the germline ends of V and J, which lose 4 bases and 5 bases respectively. Recombination linked TRBV5-5 to TRBJ1-3; the D gene identity is not certain. This clonotype was obtained from a human donor in good health. Material for sequencing was CD4+ T cells sorted from blood. The sequenced DNA: TGTGCCAGCAGCACAACACCGCCCACCAGTATGAGAAACACCATATATTTT. It is translated as CASSTTPPTSMRNTIYF.